A single sample is the source of the 6 T cell receptor beta chains below, sequenced in a study of blood T cell repertoires in COVID-19. Clones were read by immunoSEQ multiplex PCR, and TCRdb kept only the in-frame ones, dropping some. The sample lists roughly 400,000 clones; around 90% were seen once. The sample taken for sequencing was PBMCs or T cells enriched from blood (not recorded which). Receptors were obtained from a woman between 40 and 50 years old with acute COVID-19.

V and J are TRBV19 and TRBJ1-4; D gene uncertain. The germline V and J ends were trimmed by 3 bases and 4 bases, with 9 bases remaining between them. The CDR3 has 14 amino acids. Germline V gene lookup returns CDR1 LNHDA and CDR2 SQIVND (reference sequence). CDR3 sequence reads: CASSISGINEKLFF. In DNA, the CDR3 is TGTGCCAGTAGTATCTCCGGGATTAATGAAAAACTGTTTTTT.

The chain is built from TRBV24-1 and TRBJ1-1; TRBD1 might be the D (6 bases). The CDR3 runs to 13 residues. CDR1 is KGHDR, CDR2 SFDVKD, per germline. Trimming cost V 4 bases and J 5 bases, with 10 bases left between them. The CDR3 DNA sequence: TGTGCCACCAGTGACCCCACAGGGACTGAAGCTTTCTTT. Protein: CATSDPTGTEAFF.

This chain uses TRBV6-1 with TRBJ2-3, with 8 bases aligning to TRBD1. The CDR3 sequence is 16 residues long. Losses at the gene ends were 2 bases for V and 2 bases for J; bases not matched to a gene: 6. The germline V gene encodes CDR1 MNHNS and CDR2 SASEGT. CDR3 amino acids: CASSERAGGVTDTQYF. CDR3 coding DNA: TGTGCCAGCAGTGAAAGAGCAGGGGGCGTCACAGATACGCAGTATTTT.

The genes are TRBV30 and TRBJ1-5, with a tentative D call TRBD1 (6 bases). The V gene's germline CDR1 is GTSNPN and CDR2 SVGIG (reference sequence). Trimming took off 0 bases at V and 3 bases at J, with 9 bases between the two ends. This CDR3 has 14 amino acids. CDR3 bases: TGTGCCTGGAGTGTAGGGGGACACAATCAGCCCCAGCATTTT. Amino acids: CAWSVGGHNQPQHF.

The chain employs TRBV2 and TRBJ2-3; 14 positions agree with TRBD2. This CDR3 region has 16 residues. Germline lookup yields CDR1 SNHLY and CDR2 FYNNEI. With V trimmed by 6 bases and J by 2 bases, 4 bases remained unmatched. The CDR3 DNA reads TGTGCCAGCAGAGTGGGACTAGCGGGGGACACAGATACGCAGTATTTT. Translating it yields CASRVGLAGDTDTQYF.

V is TRBV6-1 and J is TRBJ1-2, with 7 bases identical to TRBD1. The CDR3 spans 15 residues. Germline V gives CDR1 MNHNS, CDR2 SASEGT. V trimming: 2 bases; J trimming: 4 bases; junction bases outside the gene matches: 7. The DNA of the CDR3 is TGTGCCAGCAGTGAACGACGGGACAGAACCTATGGCTACACCTTC. Its translation is CASSERRDRTYGYTF.